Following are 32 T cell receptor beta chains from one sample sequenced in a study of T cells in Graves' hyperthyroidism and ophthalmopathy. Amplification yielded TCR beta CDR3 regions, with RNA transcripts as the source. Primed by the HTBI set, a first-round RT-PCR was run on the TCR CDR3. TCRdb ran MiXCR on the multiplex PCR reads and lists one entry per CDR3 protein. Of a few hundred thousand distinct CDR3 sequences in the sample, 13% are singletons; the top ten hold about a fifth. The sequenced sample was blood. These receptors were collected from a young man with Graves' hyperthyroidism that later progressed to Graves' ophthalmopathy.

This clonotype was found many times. The CDR3 sequence: CASSSRDRYQPQHF. For the CDR3, the DNA is TGTGCCAGCAGCTCCAGGGACCGCTATCAGCCCCAGCATTTT. The rearrangement uses TRBV5-6 and TRBJ1-5; a weak D match, TRBD1 (5 bases). V was clipped by 3 bases and J by 5 bases, with 12 bases between them. CDR3 length: 14 amino acids. CDR1 is SGHDT and CDR2 is YYEEEE in the germline V gene. Full variable domain (outside the CDR3, taken from reference TRBV5-6 and TRBJ1-5): DAGVTQSPTHLIKTRGQQVTLRCSPKSGHDTVSWYQQALGQGPQFIFQYYEEEERQRGNFPDRFSGHQFPNYSSELNVNALLLGDSALYLCASSSRDRYQPQHFGDGTRLSIL.

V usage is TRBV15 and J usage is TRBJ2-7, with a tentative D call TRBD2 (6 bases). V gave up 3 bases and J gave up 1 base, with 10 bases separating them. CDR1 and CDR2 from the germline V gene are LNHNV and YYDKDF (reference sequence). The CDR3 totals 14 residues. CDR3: CATSRGLSSYEQYF. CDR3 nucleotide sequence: TGTGCCACCAGCAGGGGACTTTCTTCCTACGAGCAGTACTTC.

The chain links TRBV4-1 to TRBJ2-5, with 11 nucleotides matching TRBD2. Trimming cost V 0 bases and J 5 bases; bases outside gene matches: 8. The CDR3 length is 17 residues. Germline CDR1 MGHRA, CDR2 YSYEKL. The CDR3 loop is CASSQDRIAGGPETQYF. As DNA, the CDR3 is TGCGCCAGCAGCCAAGATCGGATAGCGGGGGGGCCGGAGACCCAGTACTTC.

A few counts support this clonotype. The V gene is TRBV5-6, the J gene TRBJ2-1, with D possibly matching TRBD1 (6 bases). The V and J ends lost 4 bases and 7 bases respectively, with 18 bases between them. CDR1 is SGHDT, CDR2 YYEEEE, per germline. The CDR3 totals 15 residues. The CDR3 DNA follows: TGTGCCAGCAGCCCAGGGGTAGGGTGGGGAAATGAGCAGTTCTTC. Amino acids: CASSPGVGWGNEQFF.

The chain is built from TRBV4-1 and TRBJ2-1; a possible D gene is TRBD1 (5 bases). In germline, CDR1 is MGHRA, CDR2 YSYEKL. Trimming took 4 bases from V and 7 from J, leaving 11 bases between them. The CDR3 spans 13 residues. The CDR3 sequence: CASSRLRENEQFF. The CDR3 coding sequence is TGCGCCAGCAGCCGGCTCAGGGAAAATGAGCAGTTCTTC.

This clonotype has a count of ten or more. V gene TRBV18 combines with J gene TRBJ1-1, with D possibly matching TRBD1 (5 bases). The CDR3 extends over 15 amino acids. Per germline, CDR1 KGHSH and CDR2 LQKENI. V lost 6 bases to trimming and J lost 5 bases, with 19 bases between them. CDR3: CASSLFQTEPTEAFF. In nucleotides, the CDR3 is TGTGCCAGCTCTCTCTTTCAGACAGAACCTACTGAAGCTTTCTTT.

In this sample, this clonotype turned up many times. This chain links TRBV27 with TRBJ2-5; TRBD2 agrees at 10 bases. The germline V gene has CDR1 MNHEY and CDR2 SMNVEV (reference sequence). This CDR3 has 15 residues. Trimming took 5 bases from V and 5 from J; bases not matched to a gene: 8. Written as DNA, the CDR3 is TGTGCCAGCAGTATACAGCGGGGGGGCTGGGAGACCCAGTACTTC. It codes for CASSIQRGGWETQYF.

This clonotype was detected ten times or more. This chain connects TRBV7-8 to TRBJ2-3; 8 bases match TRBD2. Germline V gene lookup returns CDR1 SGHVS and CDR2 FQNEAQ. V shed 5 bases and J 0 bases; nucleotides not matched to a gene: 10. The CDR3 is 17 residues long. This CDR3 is CASSKGRGGGSTDTQYF. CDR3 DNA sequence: TGTGCCAGCAGCAAAGGGCGGGGCGGGGGGAGCACAGATACGCAGTATTTT. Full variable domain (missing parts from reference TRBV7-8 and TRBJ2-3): GAGVSQSPRYKVAKRGQDVALRCDPISGHVSLFWYQQALGQGPEFLTYFQNEAQLDKSGLPSDRFFAERPEGSVSTLKIQRTQQEDSAVYLCASSKGRGGGSTDTQYFGPGTRLTVL.

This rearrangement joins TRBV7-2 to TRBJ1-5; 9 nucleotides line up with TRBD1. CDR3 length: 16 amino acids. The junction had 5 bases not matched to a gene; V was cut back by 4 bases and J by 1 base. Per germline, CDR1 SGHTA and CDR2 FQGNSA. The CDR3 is CASSSGTGSSNQPQHF. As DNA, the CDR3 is TGTGCCAGCAGCTCCGGGACAGGGTCGAGCAATCAGCCCCAGCATTTT.

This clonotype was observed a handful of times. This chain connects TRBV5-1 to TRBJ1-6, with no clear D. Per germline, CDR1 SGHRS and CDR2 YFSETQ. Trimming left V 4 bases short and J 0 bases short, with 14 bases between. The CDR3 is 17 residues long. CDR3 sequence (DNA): TGCGCCAGCAGCCTTCAACAAGGGAGCTCCTATAATTCACCCCTCCACTTT. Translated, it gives CASSLQQGSSYNSPLHF.

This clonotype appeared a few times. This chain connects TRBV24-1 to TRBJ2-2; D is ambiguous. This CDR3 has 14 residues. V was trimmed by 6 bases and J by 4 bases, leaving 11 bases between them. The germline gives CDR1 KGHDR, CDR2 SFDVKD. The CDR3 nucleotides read TGTGCCACCAGTCCCTACGGGTCCACCGGGGAGCTGTTTTTT. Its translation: CATSPYGSTGELFF.

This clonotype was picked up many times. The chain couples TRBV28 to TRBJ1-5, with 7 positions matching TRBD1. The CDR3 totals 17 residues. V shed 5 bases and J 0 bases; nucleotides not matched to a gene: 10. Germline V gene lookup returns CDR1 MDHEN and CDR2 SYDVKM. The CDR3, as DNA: TGTGCCAGCAGTCTCGTCGGGACAGCCTCTAGCAATCAGCCCCAGCATTTT. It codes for CASSLVGTASSNQPQHF. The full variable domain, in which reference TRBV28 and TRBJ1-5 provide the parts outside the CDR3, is DVKVTQSSRYLVKRTGEKVFLECVQDMDHENMFWYRQDPGLGLRLIYFSYDVKMKEKGDIPEGYSVSREKKERFSLILESASTNQTSMYLCASSLVGTASSNQPQHFGDGTRLSIL.

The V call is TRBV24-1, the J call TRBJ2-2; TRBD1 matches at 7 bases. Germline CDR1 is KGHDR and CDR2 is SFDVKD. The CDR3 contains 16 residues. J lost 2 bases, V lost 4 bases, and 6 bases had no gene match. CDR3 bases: TGTGCCACCAGTGAATCCGGGACAGTTAACACCGGGGAGCTGTTTTTT. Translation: CATSESGTVNTGELFF.

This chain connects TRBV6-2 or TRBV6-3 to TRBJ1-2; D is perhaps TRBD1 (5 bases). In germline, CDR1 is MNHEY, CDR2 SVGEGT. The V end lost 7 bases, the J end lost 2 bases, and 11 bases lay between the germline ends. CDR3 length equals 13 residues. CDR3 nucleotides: TGTGCCAGCAACCTCCGGGGCAACTATGGCTACACCTTC. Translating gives CASNLRGNYGYTF.

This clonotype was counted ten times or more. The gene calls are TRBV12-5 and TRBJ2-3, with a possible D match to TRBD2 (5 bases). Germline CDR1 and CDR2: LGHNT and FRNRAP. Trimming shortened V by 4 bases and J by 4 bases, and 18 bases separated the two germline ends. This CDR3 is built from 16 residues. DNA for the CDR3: TGTGCTAGTGGTTCCGTACTAGGGTTGCGTGCAGATACGCAGTATTTT. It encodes CASGSVLGLRADTQYF.

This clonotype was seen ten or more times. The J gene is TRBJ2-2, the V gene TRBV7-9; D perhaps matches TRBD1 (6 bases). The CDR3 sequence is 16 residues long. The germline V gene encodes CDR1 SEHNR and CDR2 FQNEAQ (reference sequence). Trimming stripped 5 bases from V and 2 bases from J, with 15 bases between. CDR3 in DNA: TGTGCCAGCAGCGGAGTCGGGACATTCAACACCGGGGAGCTGTTTTTT. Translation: CASSGVGTFNTGELFF.

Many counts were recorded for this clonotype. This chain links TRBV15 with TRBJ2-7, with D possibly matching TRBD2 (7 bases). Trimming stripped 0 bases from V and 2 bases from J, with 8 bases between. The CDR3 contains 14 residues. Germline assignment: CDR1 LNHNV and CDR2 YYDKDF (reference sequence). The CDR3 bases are TGTGCCACCAGCAGAGAAGGGGGGGCCTACGAGCAGTACTTC. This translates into CATSREGGAYEQYF. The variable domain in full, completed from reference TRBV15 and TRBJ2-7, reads DAMVIQNPRYQVTQFGKPVTLSCSQTLNHNVMYWYQQKSSQAPKLLFHYYDKDFNNEADTPDNFQSRRPNTSFCFLDIRSPGLGDTAMYLCATSREGGAYEQYFGPGTRLTVT.

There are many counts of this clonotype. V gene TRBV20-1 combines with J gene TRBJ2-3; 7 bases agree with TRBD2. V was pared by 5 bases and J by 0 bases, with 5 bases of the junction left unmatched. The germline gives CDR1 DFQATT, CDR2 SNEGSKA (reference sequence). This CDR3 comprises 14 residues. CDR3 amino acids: CSASLGGSTDTQYF. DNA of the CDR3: TGCAGTGCTTCCCTCGGGGGGAGCACAGATACGCAGTATTTT.

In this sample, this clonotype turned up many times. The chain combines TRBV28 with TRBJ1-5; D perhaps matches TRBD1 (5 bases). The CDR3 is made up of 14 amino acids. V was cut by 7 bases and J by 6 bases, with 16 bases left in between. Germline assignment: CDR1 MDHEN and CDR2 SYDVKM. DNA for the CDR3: TGTGCCAGCACCACTGGGGGGAGAATTCAGCCCCAGCATTTT. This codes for CASTTGGRIQPQHF.

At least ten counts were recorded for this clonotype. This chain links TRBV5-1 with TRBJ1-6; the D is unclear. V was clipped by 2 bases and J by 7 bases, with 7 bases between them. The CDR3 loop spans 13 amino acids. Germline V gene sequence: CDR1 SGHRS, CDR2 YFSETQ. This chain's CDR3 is CASSFSPNSPLHF. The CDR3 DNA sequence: TGCGCCAGCAGCTTCTCCCCCAATTCACCCCTCCACTTT.

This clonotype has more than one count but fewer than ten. As DNA, the CDR3 is TGTGCCAGCAGCTTAGGGGAATTTGAAGCTTTCTTT. It is translated as CASSLGEFEAFF. The chain employs TRBV7-9 and TRBJ1-1; D ambiguous. Trimming cost V 1 base and J 7 bases, with 7 bases left between them. This CDR3 has 12 residues. Germline values: CDR1 SEHNR, CDR2 FQNEAQ (reference sequence).

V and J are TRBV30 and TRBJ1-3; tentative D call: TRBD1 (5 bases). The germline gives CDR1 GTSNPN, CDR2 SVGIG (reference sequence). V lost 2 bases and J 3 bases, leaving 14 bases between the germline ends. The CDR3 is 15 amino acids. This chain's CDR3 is CAWSPGGIRGNTIYF. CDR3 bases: TGTGCCTGGAGTCCCGGGGGAATACGTGGAAACACCATATATTTT.

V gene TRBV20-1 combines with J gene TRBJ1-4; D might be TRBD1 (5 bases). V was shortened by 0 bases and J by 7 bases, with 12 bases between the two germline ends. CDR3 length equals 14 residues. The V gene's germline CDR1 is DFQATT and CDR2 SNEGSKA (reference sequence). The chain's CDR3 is CSARDPLTGEKLFF. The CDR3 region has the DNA TGCAGTGCTAGAGATCCACTTACAGGTGAAAAACTGTTTTTT.

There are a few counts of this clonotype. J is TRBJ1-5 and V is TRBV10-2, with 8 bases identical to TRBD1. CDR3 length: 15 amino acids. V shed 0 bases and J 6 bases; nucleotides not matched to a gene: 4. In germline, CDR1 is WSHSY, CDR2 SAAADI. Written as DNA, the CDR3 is TGCGCCAGCAGTGAGTCGACAGGGGAGGCTCAGCCCCAGCATTTT. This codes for CASSESTGEAQPQHF.

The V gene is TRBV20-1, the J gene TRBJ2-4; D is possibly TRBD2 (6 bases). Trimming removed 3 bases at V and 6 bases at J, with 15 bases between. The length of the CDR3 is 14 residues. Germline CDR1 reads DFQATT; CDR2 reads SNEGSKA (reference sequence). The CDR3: CSASAGGPGNIQYF. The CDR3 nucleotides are TGCAGTGCTAGTGCCGGAGGGCCAGGAAACATTCAGTACTTC.

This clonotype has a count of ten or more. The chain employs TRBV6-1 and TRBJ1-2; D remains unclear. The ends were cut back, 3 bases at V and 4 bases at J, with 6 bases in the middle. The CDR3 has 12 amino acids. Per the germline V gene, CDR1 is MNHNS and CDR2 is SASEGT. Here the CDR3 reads CASSDRGYGYTF. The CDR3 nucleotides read TGTGCCAGCAGTGACCGGGGCTATGGCTACACCTTC.

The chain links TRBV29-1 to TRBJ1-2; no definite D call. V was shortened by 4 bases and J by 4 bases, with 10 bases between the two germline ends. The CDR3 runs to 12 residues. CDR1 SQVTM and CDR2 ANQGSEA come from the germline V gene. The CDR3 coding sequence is TGCAGCGTTGTACCGTCTAGCTATGGCTACACCTTC. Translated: CSVVPSSYGYTF.

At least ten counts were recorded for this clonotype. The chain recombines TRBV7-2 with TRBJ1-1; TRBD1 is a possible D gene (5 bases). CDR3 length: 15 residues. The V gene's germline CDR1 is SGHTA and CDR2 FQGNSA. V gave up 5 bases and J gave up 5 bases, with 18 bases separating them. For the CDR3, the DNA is TGTGCCAGCAGCATACGGGCGAGGGGCCGAACTGAAGCTTTCTTT. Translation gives CASSIRARGRTEAFF.

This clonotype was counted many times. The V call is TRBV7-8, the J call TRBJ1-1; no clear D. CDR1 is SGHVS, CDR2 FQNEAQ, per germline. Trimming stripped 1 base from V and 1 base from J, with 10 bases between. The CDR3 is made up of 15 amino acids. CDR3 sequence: CASSLGVGQNTEAFF. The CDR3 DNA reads TGTGCCAGCAGCTTAGGGGTCGGGCAGAACACTGAAGCTTTCTTT. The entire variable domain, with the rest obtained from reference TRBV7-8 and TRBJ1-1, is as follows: GAGVSQSPRYKVAKRGQDVALRCDPISGHVSLFWYQQALGQGPEFLTYFQNEAQLDKSGLPSDRFFAERPEGSVSTLKIQRTQQEDSAVYLCASSLGVGQNTEAFFGQGTRLTVV.

The CDR3 region is CASSWGQGTGELFF. CDR3 nucleotide sequence: TGTGCCAGCAGTTGGGGACAGGGGACCGGGGAGCTGTTTTTT. This rearrangement joins TRBV28 to TRBJ2-2; TRBD1 matches at 10 bases. With V trimmed by 4 bases and J by 5 bases, 1 base remained unmatched. The CDR3 totals 14 residues. Per germline, CDR1 MDHEN and CDR2 SYDVKM.

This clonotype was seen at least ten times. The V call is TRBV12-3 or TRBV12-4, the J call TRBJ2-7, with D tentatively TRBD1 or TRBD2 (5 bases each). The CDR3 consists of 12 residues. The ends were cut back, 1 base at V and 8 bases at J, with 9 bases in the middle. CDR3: CASSLDGAQQYF. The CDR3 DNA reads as TGTGCCAGCAGTTTAGACGGGGCCCAGCAGTACTTC.

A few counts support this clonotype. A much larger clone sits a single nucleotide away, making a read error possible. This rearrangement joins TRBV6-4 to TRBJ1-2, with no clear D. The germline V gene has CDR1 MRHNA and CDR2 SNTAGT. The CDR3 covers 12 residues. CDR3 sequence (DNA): TGTGCCAGCAGTGAGAGTCACTATGGCTGCACCTTC. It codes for CASSESHYGCTF.